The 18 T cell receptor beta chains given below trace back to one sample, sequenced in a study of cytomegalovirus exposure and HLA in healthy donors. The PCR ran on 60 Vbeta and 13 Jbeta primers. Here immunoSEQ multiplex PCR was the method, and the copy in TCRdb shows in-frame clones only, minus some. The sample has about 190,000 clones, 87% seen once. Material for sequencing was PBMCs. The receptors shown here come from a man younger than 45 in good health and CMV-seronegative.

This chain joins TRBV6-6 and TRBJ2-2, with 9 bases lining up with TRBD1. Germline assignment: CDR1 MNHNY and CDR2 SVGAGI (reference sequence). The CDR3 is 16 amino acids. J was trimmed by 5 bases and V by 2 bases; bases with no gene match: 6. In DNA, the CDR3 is TGTGCCAGCAGTTACCTGACAGGGGGTAGGACCGGGGAGCTGTTTTTT. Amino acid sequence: CASSYLTGGRTGELFF.

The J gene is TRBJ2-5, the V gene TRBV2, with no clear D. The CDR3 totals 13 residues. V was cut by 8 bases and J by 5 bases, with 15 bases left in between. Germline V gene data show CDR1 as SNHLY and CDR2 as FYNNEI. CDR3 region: CASGEGMRETQYF. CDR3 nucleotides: TGTGCCAGCGGAGAAGGGATGCGGGAGACCCAGTACTTC. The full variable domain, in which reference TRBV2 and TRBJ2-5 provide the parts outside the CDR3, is EPEVTQTPSHQVTQMGQEVILRCVPISNHLYFYWYRQILGQKVEFLVSFYNNEISEKSEIFDDQFSVERPDGSNFTLKIRSTKLEDSAMYFCASGEGMRETQYFGPGTRLLVL.

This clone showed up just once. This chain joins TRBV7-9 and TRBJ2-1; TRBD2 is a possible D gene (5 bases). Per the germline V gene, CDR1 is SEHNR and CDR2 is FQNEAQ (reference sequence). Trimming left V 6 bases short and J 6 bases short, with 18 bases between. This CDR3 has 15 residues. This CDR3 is CASSLTPLATNEQFF. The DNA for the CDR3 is TGTGCCAGCAGTTTAACCCCGCTAGCCACCAATGAGCAGTTCTTC.

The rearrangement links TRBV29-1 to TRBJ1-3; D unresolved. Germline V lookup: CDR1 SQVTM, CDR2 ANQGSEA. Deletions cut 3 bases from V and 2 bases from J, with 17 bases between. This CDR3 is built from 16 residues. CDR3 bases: TGCAGCGTTGATGTGGCACCTGAGGAGCCTGGAAACACCATATATTTT. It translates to CSVDVAPEEPGNTIYF. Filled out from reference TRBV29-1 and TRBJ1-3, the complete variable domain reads SAVISQKPSRDICQRGTSLTIQCQVDSQVTMMFWYRQQPGQSLTLIATANQGSEATYESGFVIDKFPISRPNLTFSTLTVSNMSPEDSSIYLCSVDVAPEEPGNTIYFGEGSWLTVV.

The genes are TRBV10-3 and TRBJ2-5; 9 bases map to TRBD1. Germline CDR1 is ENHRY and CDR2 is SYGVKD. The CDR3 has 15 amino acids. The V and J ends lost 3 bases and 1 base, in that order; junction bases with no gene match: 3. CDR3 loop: CAISEKDRGQETQYF. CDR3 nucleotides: TGTGCCATCAGTGAAAAGGACAGGGGCCAAGAGACCCAGTACTTC.

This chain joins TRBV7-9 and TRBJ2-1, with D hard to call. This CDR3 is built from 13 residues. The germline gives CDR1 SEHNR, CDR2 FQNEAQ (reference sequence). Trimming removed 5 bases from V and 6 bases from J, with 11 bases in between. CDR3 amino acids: CASSPIVVNEQFF. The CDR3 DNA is TGTGCCAGCAGCCCGATCGTAGTCAATGAGCAGTTCTTC.

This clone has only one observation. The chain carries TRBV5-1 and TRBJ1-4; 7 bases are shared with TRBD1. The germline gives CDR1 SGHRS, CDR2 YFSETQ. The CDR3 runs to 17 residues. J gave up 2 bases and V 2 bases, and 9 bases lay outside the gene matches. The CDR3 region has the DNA TGCGCCAGCAGCTTTCGACAGGGTTATGCCACTAATGAAAAACTGTTTTTT. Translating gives CASSFRQGYATNEKLFF.

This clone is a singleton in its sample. This CDR3 is CASSARPQGLTEAFF. CDR3 in DNA: TGTGCCAGCAGCGCGAGACCACAGGGATTAACTGAAGCTTTCTTT. The genes are TRBV7-9 and TRBJ1-1; a possible D gene is TRBD1 (6 bases). The CDR3 consists of 15 residues. Looked up from germline, CDR1 is SEHNR and CDR2 is FQNEAQ (reference sequence). The V and J ends lost 5 bases and 5 bases respectively, with 18 bases between them.

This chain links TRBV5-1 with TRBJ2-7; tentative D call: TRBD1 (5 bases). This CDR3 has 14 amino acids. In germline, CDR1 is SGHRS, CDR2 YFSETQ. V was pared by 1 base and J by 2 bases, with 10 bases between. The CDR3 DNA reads TGCGCCAGCAGCTTGTTGGACACCACCTACGAGCAGTACTTC. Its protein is CASSLLDTTYEQYF.

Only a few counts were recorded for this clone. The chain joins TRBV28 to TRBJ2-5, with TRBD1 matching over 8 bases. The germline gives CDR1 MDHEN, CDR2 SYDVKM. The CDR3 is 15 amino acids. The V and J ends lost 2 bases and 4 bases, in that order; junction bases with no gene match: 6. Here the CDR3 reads CASSLAGQGTETQYF. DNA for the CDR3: TGTGCCAGCAGTTTAGCCGGACAGGGAACAGAGACCCAGTACTTC.

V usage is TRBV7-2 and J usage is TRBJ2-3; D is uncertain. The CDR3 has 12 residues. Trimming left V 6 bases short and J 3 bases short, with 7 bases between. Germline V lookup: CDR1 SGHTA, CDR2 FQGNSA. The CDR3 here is CASRAPTDTQYF. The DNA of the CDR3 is TGTGCCAGCAGGGCCCCAACAGATACGCAGTATTTT. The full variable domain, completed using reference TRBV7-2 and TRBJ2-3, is GAGVSQSPSNKVTEKGKDVELRCDPISGHTALYWYRQSLGQGLEFLIYFQGNSAPDKSGLPSDRFSAERTGGSVSTLTIQRTQQEDSAVYLCASRAPTDTQYFGPGTRLTVL.

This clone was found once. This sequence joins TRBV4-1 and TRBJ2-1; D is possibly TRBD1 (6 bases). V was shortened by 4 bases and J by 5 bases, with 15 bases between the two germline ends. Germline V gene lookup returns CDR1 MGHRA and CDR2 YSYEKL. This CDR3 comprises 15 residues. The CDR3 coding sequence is TGCGCCAGCAGCCTGCTCCAGGGGCTCAACAATGAGCAGTTCTTC. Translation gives CASSLLQGLNNEQFF.

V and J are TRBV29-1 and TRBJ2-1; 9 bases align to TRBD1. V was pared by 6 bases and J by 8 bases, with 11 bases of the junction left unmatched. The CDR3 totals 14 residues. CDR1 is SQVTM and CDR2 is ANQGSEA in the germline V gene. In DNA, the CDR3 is TGCAGCGTCGCGACCGGGACAGGGTCGTATGAGCAGTTCTTC. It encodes CSVATGTGSYEQFF.

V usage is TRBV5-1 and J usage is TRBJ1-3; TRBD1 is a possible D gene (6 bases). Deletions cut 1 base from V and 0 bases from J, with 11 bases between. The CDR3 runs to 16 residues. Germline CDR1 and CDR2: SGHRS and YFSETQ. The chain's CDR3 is CASSLPRGDSGNTIYF. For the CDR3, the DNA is TGCGCCAGCAGCTTGCCCAGGGGAGACTCTGGAAACACCATATATTTT.

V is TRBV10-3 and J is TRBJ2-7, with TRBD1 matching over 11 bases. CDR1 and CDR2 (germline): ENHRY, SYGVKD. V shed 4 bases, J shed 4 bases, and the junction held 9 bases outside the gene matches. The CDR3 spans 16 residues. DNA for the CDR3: TGTGCCATCAGTGGGTCGGGGACAGGGGGGACGTACGAGCAGTACTTC. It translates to CAISGSGTGGTYEQYF.

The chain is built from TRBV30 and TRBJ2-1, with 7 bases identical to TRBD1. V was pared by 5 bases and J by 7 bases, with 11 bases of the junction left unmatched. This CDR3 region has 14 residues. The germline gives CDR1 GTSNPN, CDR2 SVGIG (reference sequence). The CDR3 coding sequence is TGTGCCTGGGGAATATCGACAGGGACGAATGAGCAGTTCTTC. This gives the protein CAWGISTGTNEQFF.

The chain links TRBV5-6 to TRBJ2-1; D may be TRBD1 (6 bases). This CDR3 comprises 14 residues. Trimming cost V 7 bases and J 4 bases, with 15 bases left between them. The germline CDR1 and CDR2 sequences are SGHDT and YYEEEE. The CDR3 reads CASFQGPSYNEQFF. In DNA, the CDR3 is TGTGCCAGCTTTCAGGGGCCCTCATACAATGAGCAGTTCTTC.

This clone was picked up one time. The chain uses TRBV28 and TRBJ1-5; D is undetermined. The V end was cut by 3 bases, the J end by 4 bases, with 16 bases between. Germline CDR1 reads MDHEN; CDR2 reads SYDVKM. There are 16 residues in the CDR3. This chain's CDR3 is CASSFSAGVENQPQHF. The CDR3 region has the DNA TGTGCCAGCAGTTTTTCGGCGGGAGTAGAGAATCAGCCCCAGCATTTT.